The clone carrying this T cell receptor (beta chain) was picked up a small number of times. Its antigen is unknown. These data are taken from a study of PD-1 blockade in classical Hodgkin lymphoma. Findings and limits, study-wide: Although disease activity or prior therapy may be involved, causes of the repertoire differences remain undefined.

Autologous stem cell transplantation was followed by relapse in every patient, and brentuximab vedotin exposure varied. Using immunoSEQ multiplex PCR, the repertoire was profiled, and TCRdb retains in-frame clones only, with some absent. There are tens of thousands of clones in the sample; 89% occur only once, and about 10% lies in the top ten. The clonotype comes from a human donor with classical Hodgkin lymphoma. Source: peripheral blood mononuclear cells (PBMCs), taken before the second cycle of nivolumab.

DNA for the CDR3: TGTGCCAGCAGTTTAGGGCACGAGCAGTACTTC. Translated, it gives CASSLGHEQYF. The chain employs TRBV27 and TRBJ2-7; the D is unclear. V lost 2 bases, J lost 5 bases, and 4 bases lay in between. Germline V gene sequence: CDR1 MNHEY, CDR2 SMNVEV (reference sequence). The CDR3 has 11 residues.